The clone carrying this TCR beta chain was observed many times. These data are taken from a study of identical twins. The CDR3 is 16 residues long. Germline V gene lookup returns CDR1 SGHRS and CDR2 YFSETQ. TCRdb reprocessed the 5' RACE reads with MiXCR, giving one entry per CDR3 protein. The sample yields more than 650,000 distinct CDR3 sequences, 5.5% to 7.5% seen once. This receptor was identified in a man between 18 and 35 years old in good health. The sample taken for sequencing was naive T cells sorted from blood. The genes are TRBV5-1 and TRBJ2-7, with D possibly TRBD1 on 6 matching bases. CDR3 nucleotide sequence: TGCCCCAGCCAGCAGCTTGAGGAACAGGGAACCTACGAGCAGTACGTC. Protein: CPSQQLEEQGTYEQYV.